A selection of T cell receptor beta chains follows, all from one sample in a study of neurological immune-mediated disorders. TCRdb ran MiXCR on the 5' RACE reads and lists one entry per CDR3 protein. Of some 20,000 distinct CDR3 sequences detected, around 28% appear once; the ten largest clones hold more than 30%. Sequences were obtained from PBMCs. These receptors all come from a middle-aged man with HTLV-1-associated myelopathy (HAM/TSP). The CDR3 runs from the conserved cysteine through the conserved F or W. D genes are given only for firm matches. For some rows the clone size is stated as once, few or many, or as a class when expanded; others skip it.

D gene | J gene | clone size | V gene | CDR3 protein | CDR3 DNA
. | TRBJ2-1 | few | TRBV7-2 | CASSHTTSGAYNEQFF | TGTGCCAGCAGCCACACGACTAGTGGGGCGTACAATGAGCAGTTCTTC
TRBD1 | TRBJ1-6 | few | TRBV6-5 | CASSYHRTGDSPLHF | TGTGCCAGCAGTTACCACCGGACAGGGGACTCACCCCTCCACTTT
. | TRBJ2-7 | . | TRBV12-3/TRBV12-4 | CASSLAGSTYF | TGTGCCAGCAGTTTAGCAGGGAGTACGTACTTC
. | TRBJ1-5 | . | TRBV5-6 | CASSRQPSGPQHF | TGTGCCAGCAGCCGTCAGCCCTCTGGGCCCCAGCATTTT
TRBD1 | TRBJ1-1 | . | TRBV10-3 | CAISATGTVNTEAFF | TGTGCCATCAGCGCGACCGGGACAGTCAACACTGAAGCTTTCTTT
TRBD2 | TRBJ2-6 | many | TRBV5-6 | CASSLPSGRGDGANVLTF | TGTGCCAGCAGCCTTCCTAGCGGGAGAGGAGATGGGGCCAACGTCCTGACTTTC
. | TRBJ2-7 | many | TRBV7-2 | CASSLSGTAGNEQYF | TGTGCCAGCAGCTTATCAGGGACAGCGGGCAACGAGCAGTACTTC
. | TRBJ2-1 | . | TRBV20-1 | CSARDALRGGTEQFF | TGCAGTGCTAGAGATGCGTTGAGGGGGGGGACTGAGCAGTTCTTC
. | TRBJ2-7 | . | TRBV6-6 | CASSGTELNEQYF | TGTGCCAGCAGCGGTACAGAGCTGAACGAGCAGTACTTC
TRBD2 | TRBJ2-3 | few | TRBV5-1 | CASSFTSGGGDTQYF | TGCGCCAGCAGCTTCACTAGCGGGGGTGGAGATACGCAGTATTTT
. | TRBJ2-3 | . | TRBV5-1 | CASSWGRITDTQYF | TGCGCCAGCAGCTGGGGGCGGATCACAGATACGCAGTATTTT
. | TRBJ2-3 | . | TRBV20-1 | CSAGDREITDTQYF | TGCAGTGCTGGGGACCGGGAGATCACAGATACGCAGTATTTT
. | TRBJ1-4 | . | TRBV20-1 | CSARTGIVGSEKLFF | TGCAGTGCCCGTACAGGGATAGTGGGGAGTGAAAAACTGTTTTTT
. | TRBJ1-6 | few | TRBV7-2 | CASSSISGRSYNSPLHF | TGTGCCAGCAGCTCGATATCAGGGCGCTCCTATAATTCACCCCTCCACTTT
. | TRBJ2-7 | . | TRBV12-3/TRBV12-4 | CASSSWTDLKAYEQYF | TGTGCCAGCAGTTCGTGGACAGACCTAAAAGCCTACGAGCAGTACTTC
. | TRBJ2-2 | few | TRBV5-1 | CASSLGGTNTGELFF | TGCGCCAGCAGCTTAGGGGGGACGAACACCGGGGAGCTGTTTTTT
. | TRBJ1-3 | few | TRBV5-6 | CASSPDILSGNTIYF | TGTGCCAGCAGCCCGGACATCCTTTCTGGAAACACCATATATTTT
. | TRBJ2-2 | many | TRBV6-5 | CASTMGRMAGELFF | TGTGCCAGCACTATGGGGAGGATGGCCGGGGAGCTGTTTTTT
TRBD1 | TRBJ1-4 | . | TRBV20-1 | CSAMDRGGEKLFF | TGCAGTGCAATGGACAGGGGAGGTGAAAAACTGTTTTTT
TRBD1 | TRBJ2-4 | . | TRBV29-1 | CSVTSGGSKDIQYF | TGCAGCGTTACTTCAGGGGGTTCCAAGGACATTCAGTACTTC
TRBD2 | TRBJ2-1 | . | TRBV6-1 | CASAVLAGVGNEQFF | TGTGCCAGCGCCGTTCTAGCGGGGGTTGGGAATGAGCAGTTCTTC
. | TRBJ2-7 | . | TRBV29-1 | CSVDWDGTYEQYF | TGCAGCGTCGATTGGGACGGCACCTACGAGCAGTACTTC
. | TRBJ2-4 | . | TRBV20-1 | CSARDNQRVAKNIQYF | TGCAGTGCTAGAGATAATCAGAGGGTAGCCAAAAACATTCAGTACTTC
. | TRBJ2-3 | many | TRBV7-6 | CASSLARGSGARAQYF | TGTGCCAGCAGCTTAGCGAGGGGTAGCGGCGCCCGAGCGCAGTATTTT
. | TRBJ1-4 | . | TRBV9 | CASSERNRAGGEKLFF | TGTGCCAGCAGCGAGAGAAACAGGGCGGGGGGTGAAAAACTGTTTTTT
TRBD1 | TRBJ1-6 | . | TRBV4-1 | CASSQVQGARNSPLHF | TGCGCCAGCAGCCAAGTACAGGGGGCGCGTAATTCACCCCTCCACTTT
. | TRBJ1-5 | few | TRBV18 | CASSPRTEYTPQHF | TGTGCCAGCTCACCACGAACAGAGTATACGCCCCAGCATTTT
. | TRBJ2-7 | . | TRBV5-4 | CASSPTVGTSSYEQYF | TGTGCCAGCAGCCCTACCGTGGGGACATCATCCTACGAGCAGTACTTC
. | TRBJ2-1 | few | TRBV29-1 | CSVVLFQFF | TGCAGCGTTGTACTATTTCAGTTCTTC
. | TRBJ2-2 | . | TRBV7-9 | CASSFYICSARSPGQGAGTGELFF | .
. | TRBJ1-1 | . | TRBV13 | CASSSGLGREAFF | TGTGCCAGCAGCTCCGGCTTAGGGCGCGAAGCTTTCTTT
. | TRBJ2-5 | many | TRBV6-2/TRBV6-3 | CASSYQVRETQYF | TGTGCCAGCAGTTACCAAGTGAGGGAGACCCAGTACTTC
. | TRBJ1-2 | few | TRBV12-3/TRBV12-4 | CASSVGQGYTF | TGTGCCAGCAGTGTAGGCCAGGGCTACACCTTC
. | TRBJ1-2 | . | TRBV7-2 | CASSLPTVYGYTF | TGTGCCAGCAGCTTACCCACAGTCTATGGCTACACCTTC
. | TRBJ1-3 | many | TRBV20-1 | CSARLSPGNTIYF | TGCAGTGCTAGGCTCAGTCCTGGAAACACCATATATTTT
. | TRBJ2-7 | once | TRBV27 | CASSLSPGGYEQYF | TGTGCCAGCAGTTTATCCCCCGGGGGCTACGAGCAGTACTTC
. | TRBJ1-5 | many | TRBV5-1 | CASSLDGYSNQPQHF | TGCGCCAGCAGCTTGGATGGATATAGCAATCAGCCCCAGCATTTT
. | TRBJ1-6 | . | TRBV7-2 | CASSVGGVGNSPLHF | TGTGCCAGCAGCGTAGGGGGGGTGGGTAATTCACCCCTCCACTTT
. | TRBJ2-7 | . | TRBV7-2 | CASSYSDFYEQYF | TGTGCCAGCAGCTACTCCGATTTCTACGAGCAGTACTTC